Following are 9 T cell receptor beta chains from one sample sequenced in a study of tumor and adjacent non-tumor tissue in lung cancer. A modified ARM-PCR protocol with three rounds of nested PCR amplified TCRbeta. TCRdb passed the multiplex PCR reads through MiXCR, listing each CDR3 protein once. The sample has tens of thousands of distinct CDR3 sequences; roughly 60% are singletons. No cell sorting was done before RNA was extracted from the tissue. This non-tumor lung sample came from over 3 cm beyond the tumor edge. Sequencing was performed on distant non-tumor lung tissue. The receptor source for this set is a middle-aged woman with non-small cell lung cancer.

Comment on this clonotype: One end of the junction does not line up with germline, which may come from a read error. This chain joins TRBV11-2 and TRBJ1-1; D is possibly TRBD1 (6 bases). The germline V gene has CDR1 SGHAT and CDR2 FQNNGV. The CDR3 spans 15 residues. DNA for the CDR3: TGTGCCAGCTGCTTAGAAGGGGGGGCGAGCACTGAAGCTTTCTTT. Its translation: CASCLEGGASTEAFF.

Comment on this clonotype: The CDR3 does not close with the conserved phenylalanine or tryptophan, likely indicating a read error. The chain carries TRBV11-3 and TRBJ2-1; 10 nucleotides align to TRBD2. The V gene end was trimmed by 5 bases and the J gene end by 5 bases; junction bases not matched to a gene: 9. Looked up from germline, CDR1 is SGHNT and CDR2 is YENEEA. The CDR3 spans 16 residues. DNA of the CDR3: TGTGCCAGCAGCGATCCCGGACTAGCGGCTAACAATGAGCAGTTCTTG. Amino acid sequence: CASSDPGLAANNEQFL.

This clonotype was counted many times. The chain recombines TRBV5-4 with TRBJ2-5; D call uncertain. V was cut by 3 bases and J by 5 bases, with 5 bases left in between. Per the germline V gene, CDR1 is SGHNT and CDR2 is YYREEE (reference sequence). The CDR3 contains 11 residues. This CDR3 is CASSSTETQYF. DNA for the CDR3: TGTGCCAGCAGCTCCACGGAGACCCAGTACTTC.

In the case of this clonotype: A read error may be the cause here, since a much bigger clone is one base away. CDR3: CTSSPRQGINGYTF. The CDR3 bases are TGTACCAGCAGCCCGCGACAGGGGATCAATGGCTACACCTTC. The gene calls are TRBV7-8 and TRBJ1-2; 8 bases match TRBD1. The CDR3 length is 14 residues. CDR1 is SGHVS, CDR2 FQNEAQ, per germline.

Note on this clonotype: A junction end diverges from the germline sequence, so it may reflect a read error. This chain joins TRBV5-4 and TRBJ2-7; 11 bases fit TRBD2. CDR3 size: 14 residues. Per the germline V gene, CDR1 is SGHNT and CDR2 is YYREEE (reference sequence). CDR3 loop: CARSPSGRPGEQYF. DNA of the CDR3: TGTGCCCGCAGCCCTAGCGGGAGGCCCGGGGAGCAGTACTTC.

In the case of this clonotype: The CDR3 does not end in the conserved phenylalanine or tryptophan, so this is likely a read error. This sequence joins TRBV11-2 and TRBJ2-7; D call uncertain. The CDR3 is made up of 13 amino acids. CDR1 is SGHAT, CDR2 FQNNGV, per germline. V lost 6 bases, J lost 0 bases, and 9 bases lay in between. CDR3 in amino acids: CASSPTTSYEQYL. For the CDR3, the DNA is TGTGCCAGCAGTCCTACAACCTCCTACGAGCAGTACCTT.

This clonotype was seen at least ten times. The chain links TRBV7-3 to TRBJ2-5, with D maybe TRBD2 (7 bases). This CDR3 spans 15 amino acids. Looked up from germline, CDR1 is SGHTA and CDR2 is FQGTGA. Deletions cut 5 bases from V and 5 bases from J, with 18 bases between. The CDR3 nucleotides are TGTGCCAGCAGCCTGGGACGGGGGGCCAGGGAGACCCAGTACTTC. As protein: CASSLGRGARETQYF.

This clonotype was counted a single time. This may stem from a read error, because a much larger clone lies one nucleotide away. CDR3 nucleotide sequence: TGTGCCAGCATTAGCGGAGGATACCAAGTGACCCAGTACTTC. Encoded protein: CASISGGYQVTQYF. The gene calls are TRBV5-5 and TRBJ2-5; a weak D match, TRBD2 (6 bases). CDR1 is SGHKS and CDR2 is YYEKEE in the germline V gene (reference sequence). The CDR3 length is 14 residues.

The chain employs TRBV5-6 and TRBJ2-5; 9 positions match TRBD2. This CDR3 is built from 18 residues. Germline CDR1 reads SGHDT; CDR2 reads YYEEEE. V lost 3 bases and J lost 4; bases outside the gene matches: 16. CDR3 DNA sequence: TGTGCCAGCAGCTCGTTCTGGGTTAGCGGGAGTTCAGGAGAGACCCAGTACTTC. This translates into CASSSFWVSGSSGETQYF.